Listed below are T cell receptor beta chains from one sample, sequenced in a study of T cell changes during pregnancy in multiple sclerosis. TCRdb's table, derived via immunoSEQ multiplex PCR, lists solely in-frame clones and lacks some. The table lists approximately 90,000 clones, about nine tenths of them singletons. The material was peripheral blood, obtained after pregnancy. The origin of the receptors is a female donor in good health, enrolled as a control in a pregnancy study. Both conserved end residues are trimmed from each CDR3. Each record gives: V gene, D gene, J gene, CDR3 protein. A D gene is named only where the DNA matches it firmly.

>TRBV11-1|NA|TRBJ2-5
ASSLGQIVQETQY
>TRBV7-9|TRBD1|TRBJ1-3
ASSLVRSGGNSGNTIY
>TRBV19|TRBD1|TRBJ1-5
ASSPRGTGGRGPQH
>TRBV28|TRBD2|TRBJ2-7
ASSLLGGKEQY
>TRBV14|TRBD2|TRBJ2-1
ASSQRRGVGGDEQF
>TRBV5-4|NA|TRBJ2-3
ASSFMFADTQY
>TRBV4-2|TRBD2|TRBJ2-7
ASSQVSTSGDEQY
>TRBV28|TRBD2|TRBJ2-1
ASSTVLAGGLNEQF
>TRBV7-2|NA|TRBJ1-5
ASSLIGDQPQH
>TRBV5-5|NA|TRBJ2-3
ASSGGAGSSDTQY
>TRBV29-1|NA|TRBJ2-7
SVVGGTYEQY
>TRBV20-1|NA|TRBJ2-5
SARAWTQY
>TRBV18|TRBD1|TRBJ1-6
ASSPIQGSDGNSPLH
>TRBV5-4|NA|TRBJ2-1
ASSPPASHFNEQF
>TRBV5-1|TRBD1|TRBJ2-2
ASTPRQGGGELF
>TRBV15|TRBD1|TRBJ1-1
ATSRDSGGSAAF
>TRBV6-5|NA|TRBJ1-4
ASSPGLLGEKLF
>TRBV7-9|NA|TRBJ1-6
ASSLIQGNSPLH
>TRBV19|NA|TRBJ1-1
ASSMREAEAF
>TRBV4-3|TRBD2|TRBJ2-1
ASSQSSGGASEQF
>TRBV7-9|NA|TRBJ1-5
ASSPDTGNQPQH
>TRBV6-5|TRBD1|TRBJ2-6
ASSWDRAGANVLT
>TRBV5-8|NA|TRBJ1-1
ASRPTRETNTEAF
>TRBV10-3|TRBD1|TRBJ1-2
AISESGGYGYT
>TRBV25-1|NA|TRBJ1-4
ASSEDKQGLPLNEKLF
>TRBV5-6|NA|TRBJ1-2
ASSLGRSGRGVNGYT
>TRBV5-4|NA|TRBJ1-1
ASSPFGTEAF
>TRBV5-1|NA|TRBJ2-6
ASSLAGAGANVLT
>TRBV12-5|TRBD1|TRBJ1-5
ASGLVQGIGVGNQPQH
>TRBV28|NA|TRBJ1-4
ASSQFFSLGTATNEKLF
>TRBV10-1|TRBD1|TRBJ1-1
ASSEPGQDTEAF
>TRBV28|NA|TRBJ2-5
ASLDRSQGTQY
>TRBV7-9|NA|TRBJ2-7
ASSETGYEQY
>TRBV5-4|TRBD1|TRBJ2-1
ASSRLQGFPNNEQF
>TRBV27|NA|TRBJ2-5
ASSPRGTEGTQY
>TRBV19|TRBD1|TRBJ1-2
ASSLRDRGENGYT
>TRBV4-3|NA|TRBJ1-4
ASSTGTATNEKLF
>TRBV6-5|NA|TRBJ1-6
ASSIQGSYNSPLH
>TRBV27|NA|TRBJ1-5
ASSPRPLGNQPQH
>TRBV7-9|TRBD1|TRBJ2-7
ASSPTGGAYEQY
>TRBV7-2|NA|TRBJ1-1
ASSLAGGGLPTEAF
>TRBV5-5|NA|TRBJ2-2
ASSFVSEWNTGELF
>TRBV19|NA|TRBJ2-2
ASSWRAASTGELF
>TRBV6-5|TRBD1|TRBJ2-3
ASRDRTGLDTQY
>TRBV4-1|NA|TRBJ1-3
ASSQLLISGNTIY
>TRBV4-2|NA|TRBJ2-7
ASSQESAGRHHEQY
>TRBV4-1|NA|TRBJ2-1
ASSLAAPVYNEQF
>TRBV2|TRBD1|TRBJ1-1
ASSIRRDRGITEAF
>TRBV30|NA|TRBJ2-7
AWSGRGPPYEQY
>TRBV27|NA|TRBJ2-7
ASAEGWSYEQY
>TRBV29-1|NA|TRBJ1-2
SVVRSPVYGYT
>TRBV19|NA|TRBJ2-1
ASSIQTGIYNEQF
>TRBV19|TRBD2|TRBJ2-5
ASSTSGGRETQY